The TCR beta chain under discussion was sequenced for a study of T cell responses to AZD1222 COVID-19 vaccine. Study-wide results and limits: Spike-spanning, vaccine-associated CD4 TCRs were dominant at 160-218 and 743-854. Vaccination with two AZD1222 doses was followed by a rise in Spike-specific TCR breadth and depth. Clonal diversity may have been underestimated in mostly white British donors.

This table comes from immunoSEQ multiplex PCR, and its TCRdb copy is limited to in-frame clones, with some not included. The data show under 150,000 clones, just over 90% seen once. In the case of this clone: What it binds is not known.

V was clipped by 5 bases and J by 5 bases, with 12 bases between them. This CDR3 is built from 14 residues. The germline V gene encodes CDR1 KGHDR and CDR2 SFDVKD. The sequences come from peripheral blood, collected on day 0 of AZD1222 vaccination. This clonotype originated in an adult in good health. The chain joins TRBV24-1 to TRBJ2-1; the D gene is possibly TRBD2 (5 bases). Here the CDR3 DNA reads TGTGCCACCAGTGGAGGGTGGAACAACAATGAGCAGTTCTTC. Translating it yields CATSGGWNNNEQFF.